This T cell receptor beta chain was observed in a study of vaccination effects on CD4 cells after COVID-19. On the study more broadly: As their vaccination, participants received two doses of either BNT162b2 or mRNA-1273.

The data were produced by immunoSEQ multiplex PCR, yet TCRdb's version contains in-frame clones alone and is incomplete. The table records 41,000 or so clones, under 85% of them present only once. The germline CDR1 and CDR2 sequences are WSHSY and SAAADI. Trimming cost V 6 bases and J 4 bases; bases outside gene matches: 0. The CDR3 runs to 13 residues. Antigen-specific CD4+ T cells were expanded (with viral peptide pools) by the ViraFEST assay ahead of sequencing. CD4+ T cells were isolated after less than 13 days of culture. Among the vaccine recipients, none had a prior SARS-CoV-2 infection, and nucleocapsid antibodies were negative. Half-medium exchanges with IL-2 medium took place on days 3 and 7. Study-level results: Clones arising from infection and from vaccination showed marked clonal contraction late after vaccination.

As regards this clone: Antigen: not known.

Here the sequenced sample was CD4+ T cells from PBMCs cultured with HCoV-NL63 spike peptides, taken before COVID-19 vaccination. This sequence was found in a human donor who received a COVID-19 vaccine. The chain is built from TRBV10-2 and TRBJ1-4; TRBD1 matches 9 bases. As DNA, the CDR3 is TGCGCCAGCAGGACAGGGGGTAATGAAAAACTGTTTTTT. Residues: CASRTGGNEKLFF.